A few counts support the clone carrying this TCR beta chain. Its matching antigen is unknown. Using its own MiXCR run on the 5' RACE reads, TCRdb lists one record per CDR3 protein. The profile covers approximately 90,000 distinct CDR3 sequences, with around 9% appearing a single time and less than 9% taken by the ten largest. Time point given: sample taken at primary tumor resection. Tumor, nontumor lung or frozen PBMC supplied whole RNA, sequenced without sorting. This record comes from a study of spatial heterogeneity in lung cancer. As for the study in general: Alpha-chain sequences were detected in numbers that were consistently lower than beta-chain sequences.

The CDR3 length is 15 residues. Germline V gives CDR1 SGHKS, CDR2 YYEKEE (reference sequence). The V end was cut by 1 base, the J end by 0 bases, with 5 bases between. Study results and limitations: Ubiquitous expanded tumor TCRs were seen in blood more at resection than at follow-up.

The genes are TRBV5-5 and TRBJ2-6; no clear D. The sequence derives from a male donor with early-stage non-small cell lung cancer. The sample consisted of PBMCs, taken at surgery. As DNA, the CDR3 is TGTGCCAGCAGCTTGTACGCCTCTGGGGCCAACGTCCTGACTTTC. This codes for CASSLYASGANVLTF.